The 28 T cell receptor beta chains reported below all come from one sample, sequenced in a study of blood T cell repertoires in COVID-19. The data were produced by immunoSEQ multiplex PCR, yet TCRdb's version contains in-frame clones alone and is incomplete. The sample holds 200,000 to 300,000 clones, around 87% seen once. Material: peripheral blood. These receptors came from a woman aged 40-49 years who had recovered from COVID-19.

V and J are TRBV18 and TRBJ1-2; D is unresolved. V was shortened by 1 base and J by 8 bases, with 11 bases between the two germline ends. The CDR3 is 13 residues long. In germline, CDR1 is KGHSH, CDR2 LQKENI. The CDR3, as DNA: TGTGCCAGCTCACCACGGAGGGAGGGCGGCTACACCTTC. Translation gives CASSPRREGGYTF.

This CDR3 reads CASSLMSGGPRVLTF. The DNA of the CDR3 is TGTGCCAGCAGCTTAATGTCGGGGGGGCCCCGGGTCCTGACTTTC. The chain couples TRBV7-3 to TRBJ2-6; TRBD2 matches 8 bases. CDR1 and CDR2 from the germline V gene are SGHTA and FQGTGA. This CDR3 spans 15 amino acids. With 1 base clipped from V and 13 bases from J, the junction kept 9 bases outside the gene matches.

The gene calls are TRBV6-5 and TRBJ2-5, with TRBD2 matching 12 bases. V was pared by 10 bases and J by 5 bases, with 5 bases of the junction left unmatched. Germline lookup yields CDR1 MNHEY and CDR2 SVGAGI. The CDR3 spans 13 residues. The chain's CDR3 is CATGGLAGETQYF. The CDR3 bases are TGTGCCACCGGAGGACTAGCGGGGGAGACCCAGTACTTC.

The CDR3 bases are TGCGCCAGCAGCTTGTCGGCGGTGAACACTGAAGCTTTCTTT. Its translation is CASSLSAVNTEAFF. The chain joins TRBV5-1 to TRBJ1-1; D gene unclear. The V end lost 1 base, the J end lost 0 bases, and 7 bases lay between the germline ends. The germline CDR1 and CDR2 sequences are SGHRS and YFSETQ. The CDR3 is 14 residues long.

V and J are TRBV15 and TRBJ2-3; possible D gene TRBD1, 6 bases. The CDR3 has 15 residues. Germline CDR1 reads LNHNV; CDR2 reads YYDKDF (reference sequence). V lost 5 bases and J lost 4, with 16 bases in between. CDR3 DNA sequence: TGTGCCACCAGCGGAGCACAGGGCTGGGCAGATACGCAGTATTTT. It yields the protein CATSGAQGWADTQYF.

The rearrangement uses TRBV9 and TRBJ2-2; no firm D call. The germline V gene encodes CDR1 SGDLS and CDR2 YYNGEE. This CDR3 comprises 14 residues. The V gene lost 2 bases and the J gene lost 0 bases, with 5 bases spanning the gap. CDR3 protein: CASSVSANTGELFF. The CDR3 region has the DNA TGTGCCAGCAGCGTCTCAGCGAACACCGGGGAGCTGTTTTTT.

The chain combines TRBV5-6 with TRBJ2-7; possibly TRBD1 for D (6 bases). The germline V gene encodes CDR1 SGHDT and CDR2 YYEEEE. Trimming shortened V by 2 bases and J by 4 bases, and 13 bases separated the two germline ends. The CDR3 contains 14 residues. The CDR3 is CASSLRGYGYEQYF. In DNA form, the CDR3 reads TGTGCCAGCAGCTTAAGGGGGTATGGGTACGAGCAGTACTTC.

The J gene is TRBJ1-3, the V gene TRBV11-2; D is perhaps TRBD1 (5 bases). This CDR3 has 16 residues. V was trimmed by 0 bases and J by 3 bases, leaving 12 bases between them. From germline, CDR1 is SGHAT and CDR2 FQNNGV. In DNA, the CDR3 is TGTGCCAGCAGCTTAGATGTAAGGGGAAGTGGAAACACCATATATTTT. Its protein product is CASSLDVRGSGNTIYF.

This sequence joins TRBV11-2 and TRBJ2-7; unclear D gene. Trimming removed 4 bases from V and 4 bases from J, with 11 bases in between. The CDR3 is 13 residues long. The germline gives CDR1 SGHAT, CDR2 FQNNGV. The CDR3 bases are TGTGCCAGCAGCTACACACCAAATTACGAGCAGTACTTC. Translation: CASSYTPNYEQYF.

The chain couples TRBV7-3 to TRBJ2-5; TRBD2 matches 10 bases. Trimming removed 5 bases from V and 0 bases from J; junction bases left unmatched: 3. The CDR3 runs 15 residues. CDR1 is SGHTA and CDR2 is FQGTGA in the germline V gene. The CDR3 bases are TGTGCCAGCAGCCTAGCGGGGGCGTACCAAGAGACCCAGTACTTC. This translates into CASSLAGAYQETQYF.

The chain combines TRBV2 with TRBJ1-4; no reliable D call. V dropped 8 bases and J dropped 3 bases, with 7 bases sitting between them. Germline CDR1 reads SNHLY; CDR2 reads FYNNEI. CDR3 length: 12 residues. The CDR3 loop reads CASLRANEKLFF. The CDR3 bases are TGTGCCAGCCTGAGGGCTAATGAAAAACTGTTTTTT.

The rearrangement links TRBV20-1 to TRBJ2-1; D uncertain. CDR3 length: 13 amino acids. From germline, CDR1 is DFQATT and CDR2 SNEGSKA (reference sequence). Between the trimmed V and J ends, which lost 3 bases and 6 bases, there was a span of 12 bases. This CDR3 reads CSASRAAPNEQFF. DNA for the CDR3: TGCAGTGCTAGTCGAGCCGCCCCCAATGAGCAGTTCTTC.

In DNA, the CDR3 is TGTGCCAGCAGCTTAGGTAGGGAGACTGAAGCTTTCTTT. Translation gives CASSLGRETEAFF. This chain joins TRBV7-9 and TRBJ1-1; no clear D. Per germline, CDR1 SEHNR and CDR2 FQNEAQ (reference sequence). The CDR3 totals 13 residues. V was trimmed by 1 base and J by 5 bases, leaving 8 bases between them.

The chain couples TRBV9 to TRBJ2-5, with D perhaps matching TRBD2 (6 bases). The CDR3 spans 17 residues. V shed 0 bases and J shed 7 bases, with 22 bases lying between them. Germline lookup yields CDR1 SGDLS and CDR2 YYNGEE. The CDR3 reads CASSVDGGPGDPGTQYF. DNA of the CDR3: TGTGCCAGCAGCGTAGATGGAGGGCCGGGGGACCCGGGGACCCAGTACTTC.

The chain joins TRBV29-1 to TRBJ2-7; D not certain. V was pared by 3 bases and J by 0 bases, with 12 bases between. The CDR3 is 14 amino acids. CDR1 SQVTM and CDR2 ANQGSEA come from the germline V gene. The CDR3: CSVEWPRGSYEQYF. In DNA form, the CDR3 reads TGCAGCGTTGAGTGGCCGAGAGGCTCCTACGAGCAGTACTTC.

This sequence joins TRBV10-3 and TRBJ1-1; 7 bases align to TRBD1. V gave up 4 bases and J gave up 7 bases; unmatched junction bases: 6. There are 13 residues in the CDR3. Germline V gene lookup returns CDR1 ENHRY and CDR2 SYGVKD. CDR3 sequence (DNA): TGTGCCATCAGTGTACAGGGGAATAATGAAGCTTTCTTT. It translates to CAISVQGNNEAFF.

The chain carries TRBV3-1 (or the pseudogene TRBV3-2) and TRBJ1-5; 10 nucleotides agree with TRBD1. The CDR3 has 17 residues. Germline V gives CDR1 LGHDT, CDR2 YNNKEL (reference sequence). V was clipped by 0 bases and J by 7 bases; unmatched bases: 9. CDR3 in DNA: TGTGCCAGCAGCCAAGATTTTAGGACAGGGGGAAACCAGCCCCAGCATTTT. Its protein is CASSQDFRTGGNQPQHF.

The chain joins TRBV19 to TRBJ2-3, with 10 bases lining up with TRBD1. With V trimmed by 5 bases and J by 6 bases, 5 bases remained unmatched. Germline loops: CDR1 LNHDA, CDR2 SQIVND (reference sequence). This CDR3 has 14 amino acids. The CDR3 DNA follows: TGTGCCAGTAGTCGGGACAGGGGTTTGGATACGCAGTATTTT. The encoded protein is CASSRDRGLDTQYF.

Turning to this clone: A junction boundary mismatches the germline segment, possibly from a read error. The V gene is TRBV6-5, the J gene TRBJ2-1; D perhaps matches TRBD2 (6 bases). This CDR3 is built from 13 residues. Germline V CDR1 and CDR2: MNHEY, SVGAGI. The CDR3, as DNA: TGTGCCAGCAGTTACTCAGAGGCGGGGCCCCTGATCTTC. As protein: CASSYSEAGPLIF.

The rearrangement joins TRBV5-1 to TRBJ2-1; 8 bases match TRBD2. J was trimmed by 0 bases and V by 4 bases; bases with no gene match: 12. The CDR3 length is 18 residues. Germline CDR1 reads SGHRS; CDR2 reads YFSETQ. CDR3 amino acids: CASSKIRGGLGSYNEQFF. CDR3 coding DNA: TGCGCCAGCAGCAAAATCCGCGGGGGGCTTGGCTCCTACAATGAGCAGTTCTTC.

J is TRBJ1-3 and V is TRBV3-1 (or the pseudogene TRBV3-2); D unresolved. Looked up from germline, CDR1 is LGHDT and CDR2 is YNNKEL (reference sequence). With 3 bases removed from V and 1 base from J, the gap between germline ends came to 10 bases. This CDR3 is 15 amino acids long. CDR3 nucleotides: TGTGCCAGCAGCCACGACCCCGGGTCTGGAAACACCATATATTTT. This encodes CASSHDPGSGNTIYF.

This sequence joins TRBV7-9 and TRBJ2-7, with 8 bases matching TRBD1. Germline assignment: CDR1 SEHNR and CDR2 FQNEAQ (reference sequence). The V segment lost 5 bases and the J segment 2 bases; nucleotides outside the gene matches: 2. This CDR3 is 13 amino acids long. The DNA for the CDR3 is TGTGCCAGCAGCCCACAGGGGGCCTACGAGCAGTACTTC. Translating gives CASSPQGAYEQYF.

V is TRBV4-1 and J is TRBJ1-2; unclear D gene. Trimming left V 0 bases short and J 13 bases short, with 9 bases between. Germline lookup yields CDR1 MGHRA and CDR2 YSYEKL. The CDR3 is 11 residues long. CDR3 nucleotide sequence: TGCGCCAGCAGCCAAGATGGCGGCCGCACCTTC. Its translation: CASSQDGGRTF.

V is TRBV7-9 and J is TRBJ2-7; D remains ambiguous. Between the trimmed V and J ends, which lost 0 bases and 2 bases, there was a span of 20 bases. The V gene's germline CDR1 is SEHNR and CDR2 FQNEAQ (reference sequence). This CDR3 contains 18 residues. CDR3 coding DNA: TGTGCCAGCAGCTTAGCGGGCGAGTGGGCAGGCGCTACCTACGAGCAGTACTTC. Translating it yields CASSLAGEWAGATYEQYF.

This sequence joins TRBV6-5 and TRBJ1-2; 9 nucleotides line up with TRBD1. J gave up 7 bases and V 6 bases, and 3 bases lay outside the gene matches. In germline, CDR1 is MNHEY, CDR2 SVGAGI. This CDR3 has 12 residues. The CDR3 coding sequence is TGTGCCAGCAGCCGGGACAGGGCTGGCTACACCTTC. Translation: CASSRDRAGYTF.

The genes are TRBV6-2 or TRBV6-3 and TRBJ2-3, with 11 bases identical to TRBD2. Germline-derived CDR1 and CDR2 are MNHEY and SVGEGT. The CDR3 is 17 amino acids. Trimming removed 4 bases from V and 4 bases from J; junction bases left unmatched: 10. The CDR3 loop reads CASSSRDSGGEADTQYF. In DNA form, the CDR3 reads TGTGCCAGCAGTTCCCGTGATAGCGGGGGGGAAGCAGATACGCAGTATTTT.

This clone appeared a single time. The genes are TRBV7-8 and TRBJ1-1; D might be TRBD1 (6 bases). This CDR3 has 13 residues. Trimming stripped 11 bases from V and 8 bases from J, with 21 bases between. Germline V gene sequence: CDR1 SGHVS, CDR2 FQNEAQ. The CDR3 DNA reads as TGTGCCGTCGGGGGCGGGGGTGAGGGAGAAGCTTTCTTT. The encoded protein is CAVGGGGEGEAFF. Filled out from reference TRBV7-8 and TRBJ1-1, the complete variable domain reads GAGVSQSPRYKVAKRGQDVALRCDPISGHVSLFWYQQALGQGPEFLTYFQNEAQLDKSGLPSDRFFAERPEGSVSTLKIQRTQQEDSAVYLCAVGGGGEGEAFFGQGTRLTVV.

In this sample, this clone turned up a few times. The chain is built from TRBV5-1 and TRBJ2-7; TRBD1 might be the D (5 bases). This CDR3 region has 14 residues. Germline V gene lookup returns CDR1 SGHRS and CDR2 YFSETQ. V lost 0 bases to trimming and J lost 5 bases, with 12 bases between them. In DNA form, the CDR3 reads TGCGCCAGCAGCTTGGAAGGGGTGAGGAACGAGCAGTACTTC. Residues: CASSLEGVRNEQYF.